This T cell receptor (beta chain) was profiled in a study of spatial heterogeneity in lung cancer. The time point: sample taken at primary tumor resection. Tumor, nontumor lung or frozen PBMC supplied whole RNA that was sequenced unsorted. The V gene end was trimmed by 6 bases and the J gene end by 3 bases; junction bases not matched to a gene: 6. CDR1 and CDR2 (germline): MDHEN, SYDVKM. The CDR3 consists of 15 residues. By share, this clonotype counts as medium-sized. Carried by each TCR cDNA molecule was a unique molecular identifier. TCRdb re-derived calls from the 5' RACE reads in MiXCR, one entry per CDR3 protein. The repertoire consists of about 3,200 distinct CDR3 sequences, with about 15% occurring once and the leading ten covering about four fifths.

The chain is built from TRBV28 and TRBJ2-7, with 12 bases identical to TRBD2. This sample comprised PBMCs, obtained at surgery. This clonotype was sampled from a female donor with early-stage non-small cell lung cancer. DNA of the CDR3: TGTGCCAGCAGCCGCCCACTAGCGGGAGGCTACGAGCAGTACTTC. Its protein is CASSRPLAGGYEQYF.